This T cell receptor beta chain stems from a study of blood T cell repertoires in COVID-19. Measured with immunoSEQ multiplex PCR; TCRdb has only the in-frame clones, and not every one. Of 140,000 or so clones in the sample, 65% to 85% were seen once. This clonotype was sampled from a woman aged 55-69 years with acute or convalescent COVID-19. The specimen sequenced was peripheral blood.

CDR3 DNA sequence: TGTGCCAGCTGGCATTTGGTAGCAGACCAAGAGACCCAGTACTTC. This sequence encodes CASWHLVADQETQYF. The chain combines TRBV2 with TRBJ2-5; D is unresolved. Trimming removed 8 bases at V and 0 bases at J, with 16 bases between. Germline loops: CDR1 SNHLY, CDR2 FYNNEI. The CDR3 has 15 amino acids.